This T cell receptor (beta chain) was identified during a study of CD8+CD57+ T cells in acquired aplastic anemia. Both TCR beta VDJ combination and CDR3 sequence profiling were carried out. Genomic DNA was the template for this profiling. TCRdb fed the reads into MiXCR, producing one record per CDR3 protein. The table records 130,000 or so distinct CDR3 sequences, more than 35% of them present only once. Germline trimming cut 2 bases from V and 4 bases from J; bases unmatched to any gene: 0. This CDR3 contains 13 residues. CDR1 SGHTA and CDR2 FQGTGA come from the germline V gene. This clonotype was seen just once.

The sequence derives from a human donor in good health, serving as a control. The genes are TRBV7-3 and TRBJ2-5; TRBD1 aligns across 8 bases. What was sequenced was sorted CD4+, CD8+, or CD8+CD57+ T cells (not recorded which) from PBMCs. The CDR3 sequence is CASSLQGAETQYF. CDR3 sequence (DNA): TGTGCCAGCAGCTTACAGGGGGCAGAGACCCAGTACTTC.